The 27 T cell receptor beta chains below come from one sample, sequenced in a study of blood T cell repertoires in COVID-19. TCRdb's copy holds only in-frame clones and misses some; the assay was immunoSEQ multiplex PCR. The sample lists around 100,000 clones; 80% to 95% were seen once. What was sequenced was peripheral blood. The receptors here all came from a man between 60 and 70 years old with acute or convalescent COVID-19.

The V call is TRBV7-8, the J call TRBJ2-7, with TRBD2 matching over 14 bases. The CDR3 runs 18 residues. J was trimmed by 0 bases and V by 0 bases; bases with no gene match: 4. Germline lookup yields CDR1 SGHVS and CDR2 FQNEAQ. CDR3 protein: CASSLAPGLAGDSYEQYF. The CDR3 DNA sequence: TGTGCCAGCAGCTTAGCTCCGGGACTAGCGGGAGACTCCTACGAGCAGTACTTC.

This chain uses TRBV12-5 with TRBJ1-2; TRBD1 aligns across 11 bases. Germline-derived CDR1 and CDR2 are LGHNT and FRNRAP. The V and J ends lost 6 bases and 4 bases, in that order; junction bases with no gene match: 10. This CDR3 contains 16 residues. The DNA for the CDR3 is TGTGCTAGTGGCCAAACCCGGGACAGGGGGGTCTATGGCTACACCTTC. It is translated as CASGQTRDRGVYGYTF.

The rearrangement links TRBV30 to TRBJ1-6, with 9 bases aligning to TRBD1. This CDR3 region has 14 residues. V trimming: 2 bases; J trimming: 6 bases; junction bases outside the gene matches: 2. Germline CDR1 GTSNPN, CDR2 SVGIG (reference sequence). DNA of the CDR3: TGTGCCTGGAGTCCGGGACAGGGTAATTCACCCCTCCACTTT. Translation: CAWSPGQGNSPLHF.

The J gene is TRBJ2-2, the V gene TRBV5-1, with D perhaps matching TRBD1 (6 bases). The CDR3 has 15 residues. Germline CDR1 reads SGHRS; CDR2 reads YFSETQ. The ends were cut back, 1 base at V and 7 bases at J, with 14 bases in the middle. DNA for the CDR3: TGCGCCAGCAGCTTGTCGGCAGGGGATAACGGGGAGCTGTTTTTT. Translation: CASSLSAGDNGELFF.

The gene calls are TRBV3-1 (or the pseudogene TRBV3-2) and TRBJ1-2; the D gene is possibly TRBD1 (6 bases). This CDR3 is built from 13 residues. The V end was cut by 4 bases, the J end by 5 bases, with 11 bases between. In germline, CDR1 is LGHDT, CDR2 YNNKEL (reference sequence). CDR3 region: CASSPGGRYGYTF. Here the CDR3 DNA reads TGTGCCAGCAGCCCGGGGGGGCGGTATGGCTACACCTTC.

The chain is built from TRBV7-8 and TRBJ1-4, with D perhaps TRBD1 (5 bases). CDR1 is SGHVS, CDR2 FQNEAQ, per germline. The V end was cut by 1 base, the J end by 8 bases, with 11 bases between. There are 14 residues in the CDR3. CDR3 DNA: TGTGCCAGCAGCTTAGGGGGGAGGTTCGAAAAACTGTTTTTT. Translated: CASSLGGRFEKLFF.

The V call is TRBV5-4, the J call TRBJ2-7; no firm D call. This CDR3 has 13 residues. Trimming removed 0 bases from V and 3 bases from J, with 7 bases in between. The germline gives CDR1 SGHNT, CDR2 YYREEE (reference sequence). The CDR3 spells CASSLDGYYEQYV. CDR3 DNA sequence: TGTGCCAGCAGCTTGGACGGGTACTACGAGCAGTACGTC.

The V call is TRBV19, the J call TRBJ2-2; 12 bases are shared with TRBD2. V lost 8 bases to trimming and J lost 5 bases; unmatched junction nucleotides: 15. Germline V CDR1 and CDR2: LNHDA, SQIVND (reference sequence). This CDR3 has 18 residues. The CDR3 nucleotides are TGTGCCAGTGGGCTAGCGGGAGGGGAGACCTCCTATACCGGGGAGCTGTTTTTT. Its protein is CASGLAGGETSYTGELFF.

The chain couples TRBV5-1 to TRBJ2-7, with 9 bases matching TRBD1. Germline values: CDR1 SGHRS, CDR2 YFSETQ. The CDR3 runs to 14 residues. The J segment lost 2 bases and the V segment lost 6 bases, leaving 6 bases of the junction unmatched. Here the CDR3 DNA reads TGCGCCAGCACTTTCCGGGACAGGGCCTACGAGCAGTACTTC. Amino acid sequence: CASTFRDRAYEQYF.

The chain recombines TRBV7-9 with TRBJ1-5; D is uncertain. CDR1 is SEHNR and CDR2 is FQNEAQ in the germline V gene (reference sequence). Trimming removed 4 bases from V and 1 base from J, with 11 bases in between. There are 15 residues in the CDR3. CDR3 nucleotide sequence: TGTGCCAGCAGCTCCGCCGCGGAGAGCAATCAGCCCCAGCATTTT. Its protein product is CASSSAAESNQPQHF.

The CDR3 region has the DNA TGTGCCAGCAGTACCAGTCCACAGGGAAGTCAGCCCCAGCATTTT. This encodes CASSTSPQGSQPQHF. The chain couples TRBV6-5 to TRBJ1-5; D might be TRBD1 (6 bases). CDR3 length: 15 amino acids. V was shortened by 5 bases and J by 6 bases, with 17 bases between the two germline ends. The germline V gene has CDR1 MNHEY and CDR2 SVGAGI.

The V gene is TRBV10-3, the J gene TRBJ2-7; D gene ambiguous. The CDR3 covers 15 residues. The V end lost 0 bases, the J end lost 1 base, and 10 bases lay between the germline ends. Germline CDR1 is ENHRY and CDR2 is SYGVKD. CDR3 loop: CAISESPPDSYEQYF. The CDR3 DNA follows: TGTGCCATCAGTGAGTCTCCGCCAGATTCCTACGAGCAGTACTTC.

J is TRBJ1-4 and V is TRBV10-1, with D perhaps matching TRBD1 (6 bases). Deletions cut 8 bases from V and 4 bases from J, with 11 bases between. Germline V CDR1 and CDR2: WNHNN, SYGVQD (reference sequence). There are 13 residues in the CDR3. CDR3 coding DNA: TGCGCCAGCTACAGGGAGCTTAATGAAAAACTGTTTTTT. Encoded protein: CASYRELNEKLFF.

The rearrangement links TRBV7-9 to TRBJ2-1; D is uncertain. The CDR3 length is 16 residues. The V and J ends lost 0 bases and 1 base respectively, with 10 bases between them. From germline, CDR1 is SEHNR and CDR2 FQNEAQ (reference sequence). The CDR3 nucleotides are TGTGCCAGCAGCTTAGCGGTGCGGTTATCCTACAATGAGCAGTTCTTC. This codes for CASSLAVRLSYNEQFF.

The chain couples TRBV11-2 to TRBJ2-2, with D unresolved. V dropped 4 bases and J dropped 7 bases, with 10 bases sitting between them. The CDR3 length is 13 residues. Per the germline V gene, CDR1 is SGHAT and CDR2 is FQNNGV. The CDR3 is CASSSRPDGELFF. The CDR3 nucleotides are TGTGCCAGCAGCTCTAGACCCGACGGGGAGCTGTTTTTT.

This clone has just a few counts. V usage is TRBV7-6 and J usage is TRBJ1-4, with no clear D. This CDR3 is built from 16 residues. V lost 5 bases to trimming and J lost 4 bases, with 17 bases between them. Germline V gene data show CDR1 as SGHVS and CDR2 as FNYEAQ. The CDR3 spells CASSRRSGAVNEKLFF. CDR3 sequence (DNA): TGTGCCAGCAGCCGTCGTTCAGGAGCGGTTAATGAAAAACTGTTTTTT.

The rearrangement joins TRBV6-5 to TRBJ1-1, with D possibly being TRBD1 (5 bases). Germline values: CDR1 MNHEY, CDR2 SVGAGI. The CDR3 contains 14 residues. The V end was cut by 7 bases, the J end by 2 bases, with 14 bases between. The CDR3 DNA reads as TGTGCCAGCACTTCGGCAGGGTTCAACACTGAAGCTTTCTTT. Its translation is CASTSAGFNTEAFF.

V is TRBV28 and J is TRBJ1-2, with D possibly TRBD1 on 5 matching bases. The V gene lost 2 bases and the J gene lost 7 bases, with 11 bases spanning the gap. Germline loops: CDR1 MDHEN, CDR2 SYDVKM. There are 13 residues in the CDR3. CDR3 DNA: TGTGCCAGCAGTTTAGTCGCAGGGCCTGGCTACACCTTC. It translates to CASSLVAGPGYTF.

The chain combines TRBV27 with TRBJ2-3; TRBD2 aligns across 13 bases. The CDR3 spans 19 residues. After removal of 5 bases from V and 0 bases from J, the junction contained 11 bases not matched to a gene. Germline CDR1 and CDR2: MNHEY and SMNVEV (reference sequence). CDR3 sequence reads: CASSIPTSGREYSTDTQYF. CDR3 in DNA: TGTGCCAGCAGTATCCCAACTAGCGGGAGGGAATATAGCACAGATACGCAGTATTTT.

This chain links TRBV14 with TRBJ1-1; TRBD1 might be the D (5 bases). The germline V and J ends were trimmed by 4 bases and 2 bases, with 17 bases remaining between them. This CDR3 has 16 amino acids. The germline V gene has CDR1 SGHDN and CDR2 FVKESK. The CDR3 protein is CASSLRGGVTNTEAFF. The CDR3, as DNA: TGTGCCAGCAGCCTCCGCGGGGGGGTCACAAACACTGAAGCTTTCTTT.

The CDR3 loop reads CASSPPRDRGNTIYF. The CDR3 bases are TGTGCCAGCAGCCCCCCCCGGGACAGGGGAAACACCATATATTTT. V and J are TRBV4-2 and TRBJ1-3, with TRBD1 matching over 8 bases. The V gene end was trimmed by 4 bases and the J gene end by 4 bases; junction bases not matched to a gene: 6. This CDR3 is 15 amino acids long. Germline lookup yields CDR1 LGHNA and CDR2 YNFKEQ.

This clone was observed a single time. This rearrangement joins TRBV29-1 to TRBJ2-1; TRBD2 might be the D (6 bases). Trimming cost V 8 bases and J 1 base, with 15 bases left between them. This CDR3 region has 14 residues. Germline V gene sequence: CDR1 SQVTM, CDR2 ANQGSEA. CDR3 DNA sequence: TGCAGCCCTAGGACGGGGGAATCCTACAATGAGCAGTTCTTC. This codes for CSPRTGESYNEQFF.

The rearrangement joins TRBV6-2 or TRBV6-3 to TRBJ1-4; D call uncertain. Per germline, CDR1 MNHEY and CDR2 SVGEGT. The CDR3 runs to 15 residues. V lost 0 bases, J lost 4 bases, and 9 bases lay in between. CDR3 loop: CASSYSGGGNEKLFF. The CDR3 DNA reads TGTGCCAGCAGTTACTCTGGTGGCGGTAATGAAAAACTGTTTTTT.

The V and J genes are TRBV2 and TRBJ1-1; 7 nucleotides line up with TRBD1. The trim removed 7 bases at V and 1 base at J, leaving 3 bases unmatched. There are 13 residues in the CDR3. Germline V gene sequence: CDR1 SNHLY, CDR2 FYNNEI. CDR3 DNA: TGTGCCAGCAAGGGGGCTAGGAACACTGAAGCTTTCTTT. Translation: CASKGARNTEAFF.

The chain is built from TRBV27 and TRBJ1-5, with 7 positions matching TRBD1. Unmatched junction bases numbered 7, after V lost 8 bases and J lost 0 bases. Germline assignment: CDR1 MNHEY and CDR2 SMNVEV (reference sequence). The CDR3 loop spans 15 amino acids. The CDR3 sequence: CASRDRSHSNQPQHF. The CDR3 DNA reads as TGTGCCAGCCGGGACAGAAGCCATAGCAATCAGCCCCAGCATTTT.

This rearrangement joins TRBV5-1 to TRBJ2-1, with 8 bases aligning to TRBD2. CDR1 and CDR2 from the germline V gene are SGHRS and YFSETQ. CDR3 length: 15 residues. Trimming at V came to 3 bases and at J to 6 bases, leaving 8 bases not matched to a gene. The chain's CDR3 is CASSWTGGVGNEQFF. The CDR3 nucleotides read TGCGCCAGCAGCTGGACCGGGGGGGTTGGCAATGAGCAGTTCTTC.

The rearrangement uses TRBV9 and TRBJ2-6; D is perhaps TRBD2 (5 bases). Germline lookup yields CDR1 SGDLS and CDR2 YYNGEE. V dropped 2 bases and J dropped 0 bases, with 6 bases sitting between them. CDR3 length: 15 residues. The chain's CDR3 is CASSVRDSGANVLTF. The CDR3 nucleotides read TGTGCCAGCAGCGTTCGGGACTCTGGGGCCAACGTCCTGACTTTC.